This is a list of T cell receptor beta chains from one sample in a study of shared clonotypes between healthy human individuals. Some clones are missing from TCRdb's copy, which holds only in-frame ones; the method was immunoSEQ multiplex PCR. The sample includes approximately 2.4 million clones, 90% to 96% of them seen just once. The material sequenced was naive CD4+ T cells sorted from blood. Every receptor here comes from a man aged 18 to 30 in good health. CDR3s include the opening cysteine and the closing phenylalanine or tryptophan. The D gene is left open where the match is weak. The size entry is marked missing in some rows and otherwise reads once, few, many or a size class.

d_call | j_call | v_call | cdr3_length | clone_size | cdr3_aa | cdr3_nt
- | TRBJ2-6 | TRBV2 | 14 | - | CASRGGLGANVLTF | TGTGCCAGCAGAGGAGGTCTCGGGGCCAACGTCCTGACTTTC
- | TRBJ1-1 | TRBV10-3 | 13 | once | CAISRDRNTEAFF | TGTGCCATCAGTCGAGACAGGAACACTGAAGCTTTCTTT
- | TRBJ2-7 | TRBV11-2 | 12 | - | CASGAGLYEQYF | TGTGCCAGCGGCGCAGGGTTATACGAGCAGTACTTC
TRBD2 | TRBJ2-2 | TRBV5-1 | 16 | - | CASSSLAGDRTGELFF | TGCGCCAGCAGCTCACTAGCGGGGGACCGTACCGGGGAGCTGTTTTTT
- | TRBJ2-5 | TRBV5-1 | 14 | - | CASSWMTREETQYF | TGCGCCAGCAGCTGGATGACTAGGGAAGAGACCCAGTACTTC
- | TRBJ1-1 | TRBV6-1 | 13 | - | CASSGTGPTEAFF | TGTGCCAGCAGTGGTACAGGGCCCACTGAAGCTTTCTTT
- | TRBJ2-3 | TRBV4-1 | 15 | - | CASSQGIASTDTQYF | TGCGCCAGCAGCCAAGGCATTGCTAGCACAGATACGCAGTATTTT
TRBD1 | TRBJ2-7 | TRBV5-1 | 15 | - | CASSLSGTGVYEQYF | TGCGCCAGCAGCCTATCCGGGACAGGGGTGTACGAGCAGTACTTC
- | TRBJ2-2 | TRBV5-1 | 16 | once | CASSLLAPSNTGELFF | TGCGCCAGCAGCTTGTTGGCACCCTCGAACACCGGGGAGCTGTTTTTT
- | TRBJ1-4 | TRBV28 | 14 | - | CASRTAGSGEKLFF | TGTGCCAGCAGGACCGCGGGAAGTGGAGAAAAACTGTTTTTT
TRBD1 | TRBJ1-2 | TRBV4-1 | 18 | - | CASSQILNRDRGDYGYTF | TGCGCCAGCAGCCAAATACTGAACCGGGACAGGGGAGACTATGGCTACACCTTC
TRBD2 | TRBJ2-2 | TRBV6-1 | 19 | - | CASSEAGRLAGSNTGELFF | TGTGCCAGCAGTGAAGCCGGGAGGCTAGCGGGATCGAACACCGGGGAGCTGTTTTTT
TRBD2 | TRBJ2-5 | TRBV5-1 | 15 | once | CASSSASGVQETQYF | TGCGCCAGCAGCTCCGCTAGCGGCGTCCAAGAGACCCAGTACTTC
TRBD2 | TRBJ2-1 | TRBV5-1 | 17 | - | CASSHDPGRAPYNEQFF | TGCGCCAGCAGCCATGACCCCGGGAGGGCCCCCTACAATGAGCAGTTCTTC
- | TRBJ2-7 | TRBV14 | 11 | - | CASSSGVEQYF | TGTGCCAGCAGCTCAGGGGTCGAGCAGTACTTC
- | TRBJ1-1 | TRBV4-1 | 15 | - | CASSQDGLGSTEAFF | TGCGCCAGCAGCCAAGATGGGCTCGGGAGCACTGAAGCTTTCTTT
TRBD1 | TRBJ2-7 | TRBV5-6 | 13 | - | CASDRAPWDEQYF | TGTGCCAGCGACAGGGCCCCCTGGGACGAGCAGTACTTC
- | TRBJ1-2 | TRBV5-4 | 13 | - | CASRTAGAYGYTF | TGTGCCAGCAGGACGGCGGGTGCCTATGGCTACACCTTC
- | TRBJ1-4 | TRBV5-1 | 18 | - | CASSSAGAPSSTNEKLFF | TGCGCCAGCAGTTCCGCCGGGGCCCCCTCGTCAACTAATGAAAAACTGTTTTTT
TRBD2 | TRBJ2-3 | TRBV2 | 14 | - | CASYTSGMTDTQYF | TGTGCCAGCTATACTAGCGGGATGACAGATACGCAGTATTTT
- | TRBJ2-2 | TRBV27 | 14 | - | CASSFRPGGVELFF | TGTGCCAGCAGTTTTCGGCCAGGGGGGGTTGAGCTGTTTTTT
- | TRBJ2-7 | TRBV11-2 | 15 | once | CASSLVGRGTYEQYF | TGTGCCAGCAGCTTAGTCGGTCGGGGAACCTACGAGCAGTACTTC
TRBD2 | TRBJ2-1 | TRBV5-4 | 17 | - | CASSLASSGGSYNEQFF | TGTGCCAGCAGCTTGGCGTCTAGCGGAGGCTCCTACAATGAGCAGTTCTTC
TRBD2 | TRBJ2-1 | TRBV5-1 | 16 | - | CASSTGLAGSYNEQFF | TGCGCCAGCAGCACGGGACTAGCGGGGTCCTACAATGAGCAGTTCTTC
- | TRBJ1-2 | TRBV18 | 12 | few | CASSPRSGGYTF | TGTGCCAGCTCACCACGTTCCGGCGGCTACACCTTC
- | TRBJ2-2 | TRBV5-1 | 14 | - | CASSLPGVTGELFF | TGCGCCAGCAGCTTACCAGGGGTGACCGGGGAGCTGTTTTTT
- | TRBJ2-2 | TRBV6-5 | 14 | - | CASSSTGNPGELFF | TGTGCCAGCAGTTCAACAGGGAACCCCGGGGAGCTGTTTTTT
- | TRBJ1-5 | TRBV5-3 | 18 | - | CARSPTRPGGYSNQPQHF | TGTGCCAGAAGCCCGACGAGGCCCGGGGGCTATAGCAATCAGCCCCAGCATTTT